This T cell receptor beta chain was recorded in a study of vaccination and CD4 T cells after COVID-19. Study-level information: Post-COVID samples had a sampling time that fell a median around 100 days after diagnosis (range 35 to 161).

With the Oncomine TCR Beta short-read assay, DNA from cultured CD4+ T cells was sequenced. Each CDR3 protein gets one entry after TCRdb re-called the PCR reads with MiXCR. Among 10,000 to 15,000 distinct CDR3 sequences listed, about three quarters were seen once. About this clonotype itself: Its antigen is as yet unknown.

This CDR3 region has 12 residues. Per the germline V gene, CDR1 is DFQATT and CDR2 is SNEGSKA (reference sequence). V lost 5 bases and J 9 bases, leaving 16 bases between the germline ends. Noted treatment: roughly 10-day PBMC culture with coronavirus spike peptide pools or control peptides (ViraFEST assay). Per-well cultures of some 2.2 million PBMCs received around 9.9 IU/ml IL-2 and about 10 ug/ml peptide pools. Study findings and constraints: Post-vaccination reactive clonotypes (median 38) did not differ significantly from post-infection (under 22).

The chain combines TRBV20-1 with TRBJ2-5; D gene uncertain. The sample comprised CD4+ T cells from blood, cultured in vitro. The receptor was isolated from a human donor who had recovered from COVID-19. The CDR3 spells CSAQPPSVAQYF. For the CDR3, the DNA is TGCAGTGCTCAACCCCCCAGCGTGGCCCAGTACTTC.